This paragraph covers one T cell receptor (beta chain) sequence. As yet, its antigen is unknown. This CDR3 spans 15 amino acids. V was cut by 0 bases and J by 4 bases, with 11 bases left in between. Germline values: CDR1 LGHNT, CDR2 FRNRAP. The data derive from a study of cytomegalovirus exposure and HLA in healthy donors. General study points: Earlier findings revealed that most TCR beta V segments proved productive either about 90% or about 30% of the time.

The PCR employed 60 Vbeta primers together with 13 Jbeta primers. Sequencing used immunoSEQ multiplex PCR; TCRdb keeps in-frame clones, though not all of them. The sample lists roughly 120,000 clones, roughly 70% occurring once. The genes are TRBV12-5 and TRBJ2-3; perhaps TRBD1 as D (6 bases). The source of this sequence is a man between 25 and 39 years old in good health and CMV-seropositive. The sequenced sample consisted of PBMCs. CDR3 DNA: TGTGCTAGTGGTTTGGTAATCAGGGGCCCAGATACGCAGTATTTT. It yields the protein CASGLVIRGPDTQYF.